The entry below describes one TCR beta chain. Its antigen is unknown. The data derive from a study of radiation and T cells in renal cell carcinoma. Sequencing used immunoSEQ multiplex PCR; TCRdb keeps in-frame clones, though not all of them. The sample has tens of thousands of clones; about 82% are singletons. The germline CDR1 and CDR2 sequences are SGHDT and YYEEEE. The CDR3 sequence is 14 residues long. Deletions cut 0 bases from V and 1 base from J, with 7 bases between. Indicated time point: blood 4 weeks post-SBRT, at nephrectomy. This sample's treatment: 15 Gy SBRT to primary tumor, nephrectomy 4 weeks later. Nephrectomy followed 15 Gy stereotactic body radiation by 4 weeks. After SBRT, blood was collected at 2 and 4 weeks, plus baseline. This renal cell carcinoma was of the clear cell type. Study results and limitations: In blood, top tumor clones expanded by 2 weeks, shrinking by 4.

The chain has TRBV5-6 and TRBJ1-2, with D unclear. The source was blood, collected from a patient whose treatment included radiotherapy and nephrectomy. The source is a man aged 50-60 years with renal cell carcinoma. CDR3 in amino acids: CASSLGQLNYGYTF. In DNA form, the CDR3 reads TGTGCCAGCAGCTTGGGACAACTTAACTATGGCTACACCTTC.